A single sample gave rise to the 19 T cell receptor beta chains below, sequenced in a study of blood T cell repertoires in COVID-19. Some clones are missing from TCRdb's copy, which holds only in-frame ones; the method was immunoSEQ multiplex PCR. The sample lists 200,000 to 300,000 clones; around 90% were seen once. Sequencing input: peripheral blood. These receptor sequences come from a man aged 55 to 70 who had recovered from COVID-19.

CDR3 in amino acids: CASTLSGTSGGAFF. CDR3 DNA sequence: TGTGCCAGTACCCTCAGCGGGACATCTGGAGGAGCTTTCTTT. J is TRBJ1-1 and V is TRBV19, with D perhaps matching TRBD1 (6 bases). V dropped 7 bases and J dropped 10 bases, with 22 bases sitting between them. The CDR3 runs to 14 residues. Germline V gene sequence: CDR1 LNHDA, CDR2 SQIVND (reference sequence).

CDR3 sequence reads: CASSRSNRGNTEAFF. The CDR3 nucleotides are TGTGCCAGCAGCCGAAGCAACAGGGGAAACACTGAAGCTTTCTTT. This chain joins TRBV3-1 (or the pseudogene TRBV3-2) and TRBJ1-1, with 7 bases aligning to TRBD1. V dropped 4 bases and J dropped 2; count of bases not matched to a gene: 7. The germline CDR1 and CDR2 sequences are LGHDT and YNNKEL (reference sequence). This CDR3 comprises 15 residues.

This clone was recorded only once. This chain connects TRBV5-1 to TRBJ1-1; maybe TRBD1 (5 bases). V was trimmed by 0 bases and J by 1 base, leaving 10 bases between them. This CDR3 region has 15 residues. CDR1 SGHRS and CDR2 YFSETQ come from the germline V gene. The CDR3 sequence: CASSLGARANTEAFF. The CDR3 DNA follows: TGCGCCAGCAGCTTGGGTGCCAGGGCGAACACTGAAGCTTTCTTT. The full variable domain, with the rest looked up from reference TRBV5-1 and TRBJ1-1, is KAGVTQTPRYLIKTRGQQVTLSCSPISGHRSVSWYQQTPGQGLQFLFEYFSETQRNKGNFPGRFSGRQFSNSRSEMNVSTLELGDSALYLCASSLGARANTEAFFGQGTRLTVV.

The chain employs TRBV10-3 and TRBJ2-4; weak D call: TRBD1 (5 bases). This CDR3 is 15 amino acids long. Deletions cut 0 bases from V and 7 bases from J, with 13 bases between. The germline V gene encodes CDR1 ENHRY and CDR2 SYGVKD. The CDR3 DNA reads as TGTGCCATCAGTGAGTCTACGAGACAGACGAACATTCAGTACTTC. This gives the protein CAISESTRQTNIQYF.

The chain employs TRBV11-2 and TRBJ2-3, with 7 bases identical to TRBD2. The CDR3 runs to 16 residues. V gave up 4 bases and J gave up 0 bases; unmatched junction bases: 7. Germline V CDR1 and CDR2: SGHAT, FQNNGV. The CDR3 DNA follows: TGTGCCAGCAGCTCGGGACTAAGACGTAGCACAGATACGCAGTATTTT. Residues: CASSSGLRRSTDTQYF.

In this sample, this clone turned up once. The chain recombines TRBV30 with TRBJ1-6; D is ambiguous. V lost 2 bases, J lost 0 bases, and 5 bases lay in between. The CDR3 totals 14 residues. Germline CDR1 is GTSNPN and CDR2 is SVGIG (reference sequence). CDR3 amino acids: CAWSYSSYNSPLHF. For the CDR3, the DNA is TGTGCCTGGAGTTACAGCTCCTATAATTCACCCCTCCACTTT.

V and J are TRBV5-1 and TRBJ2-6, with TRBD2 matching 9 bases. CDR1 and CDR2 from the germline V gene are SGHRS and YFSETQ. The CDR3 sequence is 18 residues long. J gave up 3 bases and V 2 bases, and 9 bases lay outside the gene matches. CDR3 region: CASSLVRASGVGANVLTF. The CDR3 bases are TGCGCCAGCAGCTTAGTGCGGGCTAGCGGGGTTGGGGCCAACGTCCTGACTTTC. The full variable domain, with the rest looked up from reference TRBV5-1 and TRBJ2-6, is KAGVTQTPRYLIKTRGQQVTLSCSPISGHRSVSWYQQTPGQGLQFLFEYFSETQRNKGNFPGRFSGRQFSNSRSEMNVSTLELGDSALYLCASSLVRASGVGANVLTFGAGSRLTVL.

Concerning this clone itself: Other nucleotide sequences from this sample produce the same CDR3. CDR3 coding DNA: TGTGCCAGCAGTTTAACAGGAACCTATGGCTACACCTTC. This encodes CASSLTGTYGYTF. V usage is TRBV28 and J usage is TRBJ1-2; tentative D call: TRBD1 (5 bases). Germline CDR1 is MDHEN and CDR2 is SYDVKM. The CDR3 is 13 amino acids. Between the trimmed V and J ends, which lost 2 bases and 4 bases, there was a span of 8 bases.

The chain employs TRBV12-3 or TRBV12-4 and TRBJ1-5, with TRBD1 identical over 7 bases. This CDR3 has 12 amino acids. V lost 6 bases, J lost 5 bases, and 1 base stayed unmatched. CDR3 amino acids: CASRGQYQPQHF. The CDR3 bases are TGTGCCAGCAGGGGACAGTATCAGCCCCAGCATTTT.

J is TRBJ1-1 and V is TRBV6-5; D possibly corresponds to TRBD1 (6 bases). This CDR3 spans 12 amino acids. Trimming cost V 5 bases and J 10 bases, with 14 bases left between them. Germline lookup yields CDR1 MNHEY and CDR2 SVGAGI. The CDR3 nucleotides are TGTGCCAGCAGTACCCAACAGGGTACAGCTTTCTTT. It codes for CASSTQQGTAFF.

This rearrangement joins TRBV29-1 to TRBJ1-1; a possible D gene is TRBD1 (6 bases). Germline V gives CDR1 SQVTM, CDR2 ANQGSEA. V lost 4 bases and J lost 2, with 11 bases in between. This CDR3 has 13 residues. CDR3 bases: TGCAGCGTTGTTAGGACAGCCAACACTGAAGCTTTCTTT. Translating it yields CSVVRTANTEAFF.

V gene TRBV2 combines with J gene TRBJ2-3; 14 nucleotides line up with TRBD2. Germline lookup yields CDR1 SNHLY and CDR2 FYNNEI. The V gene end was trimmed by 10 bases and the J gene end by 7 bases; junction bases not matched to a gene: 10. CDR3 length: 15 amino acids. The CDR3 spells CATDLGTSGGYTQYF. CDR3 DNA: TGTGCCACTGATTTAGGGACTAGCGGGGGATATACGCAGTATTTT.

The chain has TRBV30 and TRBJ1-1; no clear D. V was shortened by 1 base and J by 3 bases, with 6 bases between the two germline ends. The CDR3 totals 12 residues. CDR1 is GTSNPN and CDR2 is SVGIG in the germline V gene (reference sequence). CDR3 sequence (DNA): TGTGCCTGGAGTGCGGGGTACACTGAAGCTTTCTTT. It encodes CAWSAGYTEAFF.

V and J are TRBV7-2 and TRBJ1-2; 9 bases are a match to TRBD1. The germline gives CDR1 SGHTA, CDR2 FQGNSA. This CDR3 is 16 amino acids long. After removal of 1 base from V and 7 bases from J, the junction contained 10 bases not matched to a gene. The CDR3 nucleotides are TGTGCCAGCAGCTTAGACTCTCGGACAGGGGTTGGTGGCTACACCTTC. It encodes CASSLDSRTGVGGYTF.

This chain's CDR3 is CASSPRDRGSEQFF. Here the CDR3 DNA reads TGTGCCAGCAGCCCCCGGGACAGGGGCTCCGAGCAGTTCTTC. This chain joins TRBV11-2 and TRBJ2-1; TRBD1 aligns across 10 bases. After removal of 5 bases from V and 10 bases from J, the junction contained 8 bases not matched to a gene. Germline-derived CDR1 and CDR2 are SGHAT and FQNNGV. The CDR3 contains 14 residues.

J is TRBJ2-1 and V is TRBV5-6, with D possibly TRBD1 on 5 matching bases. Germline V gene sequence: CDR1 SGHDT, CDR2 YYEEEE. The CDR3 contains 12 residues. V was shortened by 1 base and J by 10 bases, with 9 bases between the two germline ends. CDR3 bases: TGTGCCAGCAGCTTGCAGGGTTTCGAGCAGTTCTTC. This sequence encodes CASSLQGFEQFF.

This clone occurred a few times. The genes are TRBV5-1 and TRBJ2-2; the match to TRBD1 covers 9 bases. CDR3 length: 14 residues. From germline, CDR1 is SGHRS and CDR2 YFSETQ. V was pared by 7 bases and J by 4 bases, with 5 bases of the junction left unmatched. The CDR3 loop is CASAGTGSTGELFF. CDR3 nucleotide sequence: TGCGCCAGCGCGGGGACAGGGTCCACCGGGGAGCTGTTTTTT.

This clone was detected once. The chain's CDR3 is CASSDPGGQGDTQYF. As DNA, the CDR3 is TGTGCCAGCAGTGACCCCGGGGGACAGGGAGATACGCAGTATTTT. This sequence joins TRBV6-1 and TRBJ2-3; 9 nucleotides agree with TRBD1. The CDR3 has 15 amino acids. V trimming: 3 bases; J trimming: 5 bases; junction bases outside the gene matches: 6. CDR1 and CDR2 (germline): MNHNS, SASEGT.

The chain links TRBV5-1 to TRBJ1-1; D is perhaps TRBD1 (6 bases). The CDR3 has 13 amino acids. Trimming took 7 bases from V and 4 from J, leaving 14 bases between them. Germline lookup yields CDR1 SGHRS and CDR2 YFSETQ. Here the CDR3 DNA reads TGCGCCAGCGGCCTCAGGGGCGGCACTGAAGCTTTCTTT. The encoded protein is CASGLRGGTEAFF.